Listed below are T cell receptor beta chains from one sample, sequenced in a study of CD4 T cells in relation to SARS-CoV-2 and coronaviruses. Their recognized antigens are unknown. TCRdb's copy holds only in-frame clones and misses some; the assay was immunoSEQ multiplex PCR. Of more than 25,000 clones in the sample, about two thirds are singletons; the top ten hold around an eighth. The sequenced sample was CD4+ T cells from PBMCs, cultured in vitro. These receptors were obtained from a human donor in good health. Each CDR3 is given with its conserved first and last residue. Each record gives: D gene, CDR3 length, V gene, clone size, J gene, CDR3 DNA, CDR3 protein. The D gene is left open where the match is weak. Clone size is stated in some rows and not others, as once, few, many or a class when expanded.

>-|14|TRBV7-2|-|TRBJ1-5
TGTGCCAGCAGCCGCGGCCTGACCAATCAGCCCCAGCATTTT
CASSRGLTNQPQHF
>-|15|TRBV19|-|TRBJ2-7
TGTGCCAGTAGTATCAATCCGGGCCCTACTGACGAGCAGTACTTC
CASSINPGPTDEQYF
>TRBD1|16|TRBV7-2|-|TRBJ1-1
TGTGCCAGCAGCTCTAGGGACAGGGGGTTGAACACTGAAGCTTTCTTT
CASSSRDRGLNTEAFF
>TRBD1|13|TRBV5-4|-|TRBJ2-7
TGTGCCAGCAGCCCAGGGACAGGCGGCGAGCAGTACTTC
CASSPGTGGEQYF
>-|15|TRBV19|-|TRBJ2-6
TGTGCCAGTAACTCAGGGCGGTCTGGGGCCAACGTCCTGACTTTC
CASNSGRSGANVLTF
>-|14|TRBV7-8|-|TRBJ2-2
TGTGCCAGCAGCTTAGGCAGGGCGTTCGGGGAGCTGTTTTTT
CASSLGRAFGELFF
>TRBD2|15|TRBV4-3|-|TRBJ2-7
TGCGCCAGCAGCCAAGTCTGGACTAGCGGCTACGAGCAGTACTTC
CASSQVWTSGYEQYF
>-|15|TRBV28|-|TRBJ2-3
TGTGCCAGCAGTCTCCCTACTAGCAGGGCAGATACGCAGTATTTT
CASSLPTSRADTQYF
>-|15|TRBV30|-|TRBJ2-2
TGTGCCTGGAGTGTTGGGGAAGGGGACACCGGGGAGCTGTTTTTT
CAWSVGEGDTGELFF
>-|14|TRBV6-5|-|TRBJ1-5
TGTGCCAGCAGCTCTGGACAGTACAATCAGCCCCAGCATTTT
CASSSGQYNQPQHF
>-|14|TRBV7-2|-|TRBJ1-4
TGTGCCAGCAGCTTATCCAGGGCCAGTGAAAAACTGTTTTTT
CASSLSRASEKLFF
>-|18|TRBV3-1/TRBV3-2|-|TRBJ1-1
TGTGCCAGCAGCCACCGACCCCTGAGGAGGGGAGGTAACACTGAAGCTTTCTTT
CASSHRPLRRGGNTEAFF
>TRBD1|12|TRBV10-1|-|TRBJ2-7
TGCACCAGCAGTCACAGGGGGAGCGAGCAGTACTTC
CTSSHRGSEQYF
>-|13|TRBV7-2|-|TRBJ1-1
TGTGCCAGCAGTTTCGGCCTGGGGCCTGAAGCTTTCTTT
CASSFGLGPEAFF
>-|14|TRBV3-1/TRBV3-2|-|TRBJ1-5
TGTGCCAGCAGCCAAGGGGACGGCAATCAGCCCCAGCATTTT
CASSQGDGNQPQHF
>-|15|TRBV6-2/TRBV6-3|-|TRBJ1-5
TGTGCCAGCAGTTACCCCGGACGGACCAATCAGCCCCAGCATTTT
CASSYPGRTNQPQHF
>TRBD1|15|TRBV7-2|-|TRBJ2-3
TGTGCCAGCAGCTTACACGGACAGGGAATAGATACGCAGTATTTT
CASSLHGQGIDTQYF
>TRBD1|15|TRBV5-4|-|TRBJ2-7
TGTGCCAGCAGCTTGGCCCCAGGGGGCGTGAACGAGCAGTACTTC
CASSLAPGGVNEQYF
>-|12|TRBV2|-|TRBJ2-5
TGTGCCAGCAACCGGGACGGTGAGACCCAGTACTTC
CASNRDGETQYF
>-|15|TRBV10-3|-|TRBJ2-5
TGTGCCATCAGTGAGTCGGGAGGGGGCAAAGAGACCCAGTACTTC
CAISESGGGKETQYF
>TRBD2|15|TRBV18|-|TRBJ2-1
TGTGCCAGCTCACCGGGACTAAACGTCTACAATGAGCAGTTCTTC
CASSPGLNVYNEQFF
>-|13|TRBV20-1|-|TRBJ1-4
TGCAGTGCTAGTTCGGGGGCAGGTGAAAAACTGTTTTTT
CSASSGAGEKLFF
>-|15|TRBV10-3|-|TRBJ1-5
TGTGCCATCAGTGAGTCGGGGGGCGGCGATCAGCCCCAGCATTTT
CAISESGGGDQPQHF
>TRBD1|15|TRBV19|-|TRBJ2-1
TGTGCCAGTAGTGTGGGGACAGGGGCGGTGAATGAGCAGTTCTTC
CASSVGTGAVNEQFF
>-|13|TRBV10-3|few|TRBJ1-5
TGTGCCATCGCTCCACAGGGTGATCAGCCCCAGCATTTT
CAIAPQGDQPQHF
>TRBD1|12|TRBV5-6|-|TRBJ1-2
TGTGCCAGCAGCGTTCGACAGGGGGGCTACACCTTC
CASSVRQGGYTF